The 32 T cell receptor beta chains listed next were all sequenced from one sample in a study of T cells in Graves' hyperthyroidism and ophthalmopathy. Amplified TCR beta CDR3 regions came from RNA transcripts. With the HTBI primer set, the TCR CDR3 went through a first round of RT-PCR. Using its own MiXCR run on the multiplex PCR reads, TCRdb lists one record per CDR3 protein. Of about 420,000 distinct CDR3 sequences detected, 12% to 15% appear once; the ten largest clones hold about 5%. The sequencing sample was made of blood. The receptors originated from a woman between 18 and 30 years old with Graves' hyperthyroidism.

For this clonotype: A much more abundant neighbour one base away suggests this may be a read error. Written as DNA, the CDR3 is TGTGCCAGCAGCCCGTGGGGGAACACCGGGGAGCTGTTTTTT. Translating it yields CASSPWGNTGELFF. The genes are TRBV7-3 and TRBJ2-2; D not resolved. The ends were cut back, 5 bases at V and 1 base at J, with 8 bases in the middle. This CDR3 has 14 residues. Germline values: CDR1 SGHTA, CDR2 FQGTGA.

The rearrangement links TRBV19 to TRBJ2-3; D is possibly TRBD2 (5 bases). V was cut by 7 bases and J by 3 bases, with 23 bases left in between. Germline assignment: CDR1 LNHDA and CDR2 SQIVND (reference sequence). The CDR3 is made up of 17 amino acids. The CDR3 nucleotides read TGTGCCAGTACCCAATGGGCGGGCCCGAGGGCGACAGATACGCAGTATTTT. It translates to CASTQWAGPRATDTQYF.

This clonotype was detected only a few times. In DNA form, the CDR3 reads TGTGCCAGCAGCTTAATCAGGGAGGACACCATATATTTT. It translates to CASSLIREDTIYF. The V and J genes are TRBV7-2 and TRBJ1-3; perhaps TRBD1 as D (5 bases). This CDR3 contains 13 residues. With 2 bases removed from V and 8 bases from J, the gap between germline ends came to 10 bases. Germline V gene sequence: CDR1 SGHTA, CDR2 FQGNSA.

Regarding this clonotype: With a much larger clone just one base away, this may be a read error. The rearrangement joins TRBV5-1 to TRBJ2-2; D tentatively fits TRBD1 or TRBD2 (5 bases each). CDR3 length: 16 amino acids. Germline V gives CDR1 SGHRS, CDR2 YFSETQ. The CDR3 nucleotides read TGCGCCAGCAGCTTAACCGGGACGGCGAACACCAGGGAGCTGTTTTTT. This encodes CASSLTGTANTRELFF.

This clonotype was seen only a few times. A read error may account for a junction end that differs from germline. V usage is TRBV6-5 and J usage is TRBJ1-2, with a tentative D call TRBD1 (6 bases). Looked up from germline, CDR1 is MNHEY and CDR2 is SVGAGI. There are 13 residues in the CDR3. The CDR3 sequence: CASSDSGVDGYTF. The CDR3 nucleotides read TGTGCCAGCAGTGACTCAGGGGTGGATGGCTACACCTTC.

This clonotype was seen only a few times. J is TRBJ1-4 and V is TRBV27, with D unclear. The CDR3 has 14 amino acids. V lost 6 bases and J 4 bases, leaving 12 bases between the germline ends. Per the germline V gene, CDR1 is MNHEY and CDR2 is SMNVEV (reference sequence). The DNA of the CDR3 is TGTGCCAGCAGCCTCAGCATCCTTAATGAAAAACTGTTTTTT. Translating gives CASSLSILNEKLFF.

This clonotype came up many times. V gene TRBV20-1 combines with J gene TRBJ1-4; 8 bases map to TRBD1. In germline, CDR1 is DFQATT, CDR2 SNEGSKA (reference sequence). The CDR3 covers 14 residues. V lost 6 bases and J lost 8; bases outside the gene matches: 11. Here the CDR3 reads CSADGTGGREKLFF. The DNA for the CDR3 is TGCAGTGCGGATGGGACAGGAGGGCGAGAAAAACTGTTTTTT.

CDR3 nucleotide sequence: TGCGCCAGCAGCCAAACCCGGCAGGGGGCACCTGAAGCTTTCTTT. Translating gives CASSQTRQGAPEAFF. The chain uses TRBV4-1 and TRBJ1-1; 8 bases map to TRBD1. CDR1 and CDR2 from the germline V gene are MGHRA and YSYEKL. J was trimmed by 6 bases and V by 2 bases; bases with no gene match: 8. This CDR3 is built from 15 residues.

This clonotype was counted at least ten times. The V call is TRBV2, the J call TRBJ2-5, with 9 nucleotides matching TRBD2. The junction had 2 bases not matched to a gene; V was cut back by 8 bases and J by 4 bases. The CDR3 is made up of 12 amino acids. Germline V lookup: CDR1 SNHLY, CDR2 FYNNEI. CDR3 nucleotide sequence: TGTGCCAGCGCGGGAGGGCCAGAGACCCAGTACTTC. As protein: CASAGGPETQYF.

This clonotype appeared many times. This rearrangement joins TRBV6-1 to TRBJ1-6; D remains unclear. Germline V gives CDR1 MNHNS, CDR2 SASEGT. V was clipped by 0 bases and J by 10 bases, with 10 bases between them. The CDR3 contains 14 residues. This CDR3 reads CASSEAVGNSPLHF. The CDR3 coding sequence is TGTGCCAGCAGTGAAGCTGTGGGAAACTCACCCCTCCACTTT.

This clonotype was seen repeatedly, ten times or more. V is TRBV12-5 and J is TRBJ2-7; 8 bases agree with TRBD1. With V trimmed by 4 bases and J by 1 base, 12 bases remained unmatched. CDR3 length: 17 residues. Germline CDR1 is LGHNT and CDR2 is FRNRAP. For the CDR3, the DNA is TGTGCTAGTGGTTCGGGTTTACGGGACAGGCTTTCCTACGAGCAGTACTTC. This encodes CASGSGLRDRLSYEQYF.

This clonotype was found many times. This chain connects TRBV12-3 or TRBV12-4 to TRBJ2-7, with D perhaps TRBD1 (5 bases). The CDR3 is made up of 15 amino acids. Trimming removed 3 bases from V and 2 bases from J, with 14 bases in between. The CDR3, as DNA: TGTGCCAGCAGTTTGGGGCGGAAGAGTACCTACGAGCAGTACTTC. It translates to CASSLGRKSTYEQYF.

The V call is TRBV3-1, the J call TRBJ2-2; maybe TRBD2 (6 bases). The CDR3 covers 16 residues. Per the germline V gene, CDR1 is LGHDT and CDR2 is YNNKEL (reference sequence). V lost 1 base, J lost 2 bases, and 11 bases lay in between. CDR3 region: CASSQVVGGNTGELFF. The DNA for the CDR3 is TGTGCCAGCAGCCAAGTGGTGGGAGGAAACACCGGGGAGCTGTTTTTT.

This clonotype has ten or more counts. The CDR3, as DNA: TGTGCCAGCAGTTACTCGCGGGCGGTTAACTATGGCTACACCTTC. Protein: CASSYSRAVNYGYTF. The chain has TRBV6-6 and TRBJ1-2; D is ambiguous. Germline V gene lookup returns CDR1 MNHNY and CDR2 SVGAGI (reference sequence). The CDR3 covers 15 residues. The V end lost 0 bases, the J end lost 1 base, and 9 bases lay between the germline ends.

This clonotype has at least ten counts. The V gene is TRBV6-5, the J gene TRBJ2-5; possibly TRBD1 for D (5 bases). CDR1 is MNHEY, CDR2 SVGAGI, per germline. Trimming pared 0 bases from V and 7 bases from J, leaving 12 bases between. The CDR3 length is 14 residues. The CDR3 DNA reads as TGTGCCAGCAGTTACTCGACAGTCGTCGGGACCCAGTACTTC. As protein: CASSYSTVVGTQYF.

This clonotype came up many times. The chain uses TRBV2 and TRBJ1-1; tentative D call: TRBD1 (6 bases). Trimming shortened V by 3 bases and J by 3 bases, and 11 bases separated the two germline ends. The CDR3 consists of 14 residues. Per the germline V gene, CDR1 is SNHLY and CDR2 is FYNNEI. The CDR3 loop reads CASSEGQGYTEAFF. The CDR3 bases are TGTGCCAGCAGTGAGGGCCAGGGGTACACTGAAGCTTTCTTT.

Ten or more counts support this clonotype. This chain uses TRBV20-1 with TRBJ1-1; tentative D call: TRBD1 (5 bases). Germline CDR1 is DFQATT and CDR2 is SNEGSKA (reference sequence). The CDR3 loop spans 12 amino acids. Trimming removed 4 bases at V and 1 base at J, with 7 bases between. CDR3 loop: CSANRGNTEAFF. The CDR3 DNA reads TGCAGTGCTAATAGGGGGAACACTGAAGCTTTCTTT.

V usage is TRBV12-3 or TRBV12-4 and J usage is TRBJ1-3, with TRBD1 as a possible D gene (5 bases). Trimming removed 5 bases from V and 9 bases from J, with 11 bases in between. The CDR3 sequence is 12 residues long. Written as DNA, the CDR3 is TGTGCCAGCAGTCTCCAGGGAGGCACCATATATTTT. Protein product: CASSLQGGTIYF.

This clonotype turned up a few times. This chain links TRBV6-1 with TRBJ2-3; 8 bases line up with TRBD2. V shed 4 bases, J shed 2 bases, and the junction held 8 bases outside the gene matches. The CDR3 consists of 16 residues. Germline V lookup: CDR1 MNHNS, CDR2 SASEGT. CDR3 region: CASSVSSGSPTDTQYF. The CDR3 DNA is TGTGCCAGCAGTGTTTCCAGCGGGAGCCCCACAGATACGCAGTATTTT.

This chain joins TRBV6-1 and TRBJ2-1; D call uncertain. Germline CDR1 MNHNS, CDR2 SASEGT. CDR3 length: 14 residues. Trimming took 2 bases from V and 4 from J, leaving 9 bases between them. The DNA of the CDR3 is TGTGCCAGCAGTGAATTATTAGTATACAATGAGCAGTTCTTC. This sequence encodes CASSELLVYNEQFF.

This clonotype has at least ten counts. V gene TRBV7-2 combines with J gene TRBJ2-1; TRBD1 matches at 8 bases. The ends lost 5 bases at V and 6 bases at J; junction bases unmatched: 9. Germline V gene data show CDR1 as SGHTA and CDR2 as FQGNSA. The CDR3 is 15 residues long. The CDR3 coding sequence is TGTGCCAGCAGCGCCGGGACAGGCAGATTCAATGAGCAGTTCTTC. Protein sequence: CASSAGTGRFNEQFF.

This clonotype has at least ten counts. The rearrangement uses TRBV30 and TRBJ2-7, with D unresolved. V was clipped by 2 bases and J by 3 bases, with 11 bases between them. CDR1 GTSNPN and CDR2 SVGIG come from the germline V gene (reference sequence). This CDR3 region has 13 residues. In DNA form, the CDR3 reads TGTGCCTGGAGTTCTGGGCTGCACTACGAGCAGTACTTC. This gives the protein CAWSSGLHYEQYF.

This clonotype occurred many times. V usage is TRBV5-1 and J usage is TRBJ2-3; possible D gene TRBD2, 6 bases. The CDR3 runs 20 residues. Germline-derived CDR1 and CDR2 are SGHRS and YFSETQ. Trimming removed 4 bases from V and 2 bases from J, with 29 bases in between. DNA for the CDR3: TGCGCCAGCAGCCCGTCATCCGGGGGACCGTCCCTAGCTTCCACAGATACGCAGTATTTT. This codes for CASSPSSGGPSLASTDTQYF. Full variable domain (outside the CDR3, taken from reference TRBV5-1 and TRBJ2-3): KAGVTQTPRYLIKTRGQQVTLSCSPISGHRSVSWYQQTPGQGLQFLFEYFSETQRNKGNFPGRFSGRQFSNSRSEMNVSTLELGDSALYLCASSPSSGGPSLASTDTQYFGPGTRLTVL.

There are many counts of this clonotype. The chain has TRBV5-6 and TRBJ2-7; tentatively, D is TRBD2 (5 bases). The CDR3 has 14 residues. V was clipped by 4 bases and J by 3 bases, with 14 bases between them. Germline V gene data show CDR1 as SGHDT and CDR2 as YYEEEE. CDR3: CASSPGPGNYEQYF. The DNA of the CDR3 is TGTGCCAGCAGCCCCGGACCGGGGAACTACGAGCAGTACTTC.

This clonotype showed up many times. The chain uses TRBV7-2 and TRBJ2-7; possible D gene TRBD1, 6 bases. The V end lost 1 base, the J end lost 3 bases, and 10 bases lay between the germline ends. Germline V gene lookup returns CDR1 SGHTA and CDR2 FQGNSA. CDR3 length equals 14 residues. CDR3 in amino acids: CASSLGLGGYEQYF. Here the CDR3 DNA reads TGTGCCAGCAGCTTAGGGCTAGGGGGCTACGAGCAGTACTTC.

This clonotype was observed at least ten times. The chain recombines TRBV11-2 with TRBJ2-3; 7 nucleotides line up with TRBD2. CDR1 and CDR2 from the germline V gene are SGHAT and FQNNGV. The CDR3 has 17 amino acids. The trim removed 2 bases at V and 4 bases at J, leaving 12 bases unmatched. CDR3 protein: CASSLNPGLRNPDTQYF. The DNA for the CDR3 is TGTGCCAGCAGCTTAAACCCGGGACTACGGAATCCAGATACGCAGTATTTT.

This clonotype was detected many times. This chain links TRBV7-9 with TRBJ2-2; TRBD1 matches 9 bases. The V gene end was trimmed by 8 bases and the J gene end by 7 bases; junction bases not matched to a gene: 5. CDR3 size: 13 residues. CDR1 SEHNR and CDR2 FQNEAQ come from the germline V gene (reference sequence). The CDR3 sequence: CASGTGMNGELFF. In DNA form, the CDR3 reads TGTGCCAGCGGGACAGGGATGAACGGGGAGCTGTTTTTT.

This clonotype was seen many times. The chain couples TRBV11-2 to TRBJ2-7; D may be TRBD2 (5 bases). This CDR3 comprises 11 residues. Deletions cut 6 bases from V and 3 bases from J, with 6 bases between. CDR1 is SGHAT, CDR2 FQNNGV, per germline. In DNA, the CDR3 is TGTGCCAGCAGAGAGGGCTACGAGCAGTACTTC. Protein product: CASREGYEQYF.

This clonotype was seen only a few times. The chain has TRBV18 and TRBJ2-3; 9 bases line up with TRBD2. The CDR3 is 16 residues long. The germline V gene encodes CDR1 KGHSH and CDR2 LQKENI. V shed 4 bases and J 2 bases; nucleotides not matched to a gene: 7. CDR3 amino acids: CASSLYAGGVTDTQYF. Written as DNA, the CDR3 is TGTGCCAGCTCACTATACGCGGGAGGGGTCACAGATACGCAGTATTTT.

This clonotype was detected many times. The V and J genes are TRBV11-2 and TRBJ2-7; a possible D gene is TRBD1 (6 bases). There are 13 residues in the CDR3. Trimming shortened V by 3 bases and J by 4 bases, and 10 bases separated the two germline ends. Germline values: CDR1 SGHAT, CDR2 FQNNGV. The chain's CDR3 is CASSLTQGYEQYF. The CDR3 DNA follows: TGTGCCAGCAGCTTGACGCAGGGGTACGAGCAGTACTTC.

This chain joins TRBV28 and TRBJ2-6; 7 bases map to TRBD1. V was pared by 6 bases and J by 2 bases, with 7 bases of the junction left unmatched. The CDR3 has 16 residues. Germline CDR1 and CDR2: MDHEN and SYDVKM. Here the CDR3 reads CASRLKGGAGANVLTF. The DNA of the CDR3 is TGTGCCAGCAGACTAAAAGGGGGCGCTGGGGCCAACGTCCTGACTTTC.

The J gene is TRBJ1-2, the V gene TRBV30; D possibly corresponds to TRBD1 (5 bases). Looked up from germline, CDR1 is GTSNPN and CDR2 is SVGIG (reference sequence). V gave up 0 bases and J gave up 3 bases, with 8 bases separating them. The CDR3 runs 13 residues. Here the CDR3 DNA reads TGTGCCTGGAGTGTGGGCAGGGACTATGGCTACACCTTC. Its translation: CAWSVGRDYGYTF.